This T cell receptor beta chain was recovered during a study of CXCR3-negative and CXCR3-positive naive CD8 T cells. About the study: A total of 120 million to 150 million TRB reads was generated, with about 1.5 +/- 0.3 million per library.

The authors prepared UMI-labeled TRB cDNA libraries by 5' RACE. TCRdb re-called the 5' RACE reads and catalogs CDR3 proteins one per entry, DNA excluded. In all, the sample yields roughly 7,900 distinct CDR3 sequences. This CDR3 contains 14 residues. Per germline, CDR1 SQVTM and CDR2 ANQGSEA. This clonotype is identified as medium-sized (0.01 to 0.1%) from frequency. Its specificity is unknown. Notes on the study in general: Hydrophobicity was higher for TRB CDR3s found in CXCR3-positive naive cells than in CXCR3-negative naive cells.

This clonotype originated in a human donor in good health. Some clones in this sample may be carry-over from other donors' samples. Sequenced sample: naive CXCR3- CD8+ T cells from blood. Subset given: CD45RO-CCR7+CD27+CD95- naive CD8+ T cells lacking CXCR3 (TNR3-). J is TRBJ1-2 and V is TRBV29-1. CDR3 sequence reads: CSVESRGQAFGYTF.